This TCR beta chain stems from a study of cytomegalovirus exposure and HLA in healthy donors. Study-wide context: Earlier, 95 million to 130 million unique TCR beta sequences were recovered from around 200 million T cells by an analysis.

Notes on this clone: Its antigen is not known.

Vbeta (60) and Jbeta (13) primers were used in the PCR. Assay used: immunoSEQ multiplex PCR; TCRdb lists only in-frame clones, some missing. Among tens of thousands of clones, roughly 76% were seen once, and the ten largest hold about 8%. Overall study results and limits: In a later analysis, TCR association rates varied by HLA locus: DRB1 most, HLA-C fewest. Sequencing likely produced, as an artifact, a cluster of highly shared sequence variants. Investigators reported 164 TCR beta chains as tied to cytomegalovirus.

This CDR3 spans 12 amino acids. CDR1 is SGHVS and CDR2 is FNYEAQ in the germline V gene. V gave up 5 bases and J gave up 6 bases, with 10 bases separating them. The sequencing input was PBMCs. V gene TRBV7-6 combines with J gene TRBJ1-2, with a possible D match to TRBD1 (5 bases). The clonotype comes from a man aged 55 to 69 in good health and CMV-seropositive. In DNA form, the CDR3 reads TGTGCCAGCAGCCACGGGGGGAATGGCTACACCTTC. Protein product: CASSHGGNGYTF.